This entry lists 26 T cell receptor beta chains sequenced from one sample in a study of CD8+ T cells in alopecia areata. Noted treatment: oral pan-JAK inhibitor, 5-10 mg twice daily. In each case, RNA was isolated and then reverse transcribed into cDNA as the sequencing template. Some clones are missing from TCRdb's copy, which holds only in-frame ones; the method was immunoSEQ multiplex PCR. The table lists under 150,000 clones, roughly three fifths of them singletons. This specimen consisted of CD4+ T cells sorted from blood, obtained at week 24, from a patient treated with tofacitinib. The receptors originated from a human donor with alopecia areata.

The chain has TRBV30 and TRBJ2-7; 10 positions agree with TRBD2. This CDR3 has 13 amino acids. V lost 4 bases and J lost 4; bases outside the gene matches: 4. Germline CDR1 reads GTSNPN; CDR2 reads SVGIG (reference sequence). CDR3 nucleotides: TGTGCCTGGAAATTAGCGGGGGGTTACGAGCAGTACTTC. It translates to CAWKLAGGYEQYF.

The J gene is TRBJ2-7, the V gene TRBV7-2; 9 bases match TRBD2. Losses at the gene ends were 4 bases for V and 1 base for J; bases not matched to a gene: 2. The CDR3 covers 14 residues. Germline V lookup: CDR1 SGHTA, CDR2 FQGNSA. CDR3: CASSSSGGSYEQYF. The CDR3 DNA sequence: TGTGCCAGCAGCTCAAGCGGGGGGTCCTACGAGCAGTACTTC.

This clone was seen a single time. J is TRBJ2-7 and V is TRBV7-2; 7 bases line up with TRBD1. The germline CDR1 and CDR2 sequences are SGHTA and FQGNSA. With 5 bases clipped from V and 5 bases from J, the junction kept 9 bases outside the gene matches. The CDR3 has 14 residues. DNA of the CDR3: TGTGCCAGCAGCCCGCGAGACAGGGTTCACGAGCAGTACTTC. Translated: CASSPRDRVHEQYF.

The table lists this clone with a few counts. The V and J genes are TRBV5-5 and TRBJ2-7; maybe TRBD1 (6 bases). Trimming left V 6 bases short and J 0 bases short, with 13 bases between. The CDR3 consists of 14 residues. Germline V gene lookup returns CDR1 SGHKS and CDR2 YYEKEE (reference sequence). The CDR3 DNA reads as TGTGCCAGCACCATTGGGACACCCTCCTACGAGCAGTACTTC. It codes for CASTIGTPSYEQYF.

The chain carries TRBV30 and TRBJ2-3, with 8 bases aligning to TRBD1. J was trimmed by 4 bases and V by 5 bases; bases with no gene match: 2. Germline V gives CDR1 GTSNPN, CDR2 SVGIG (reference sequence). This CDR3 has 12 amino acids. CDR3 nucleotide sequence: TGTGCCTGGGAACAGGGGGCAGATACGCAGTATTTT. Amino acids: CAWEQGADTQYF.

DNA of the CDR3: TGTGCCAGCAGCCCAACATGGGGGGGCCAAGAGACCCAGTACTTC. It yields the protein CASSPTWGGQETQYF. The chain uses TRBV2 and TRBJ2-5; 7 bases align to TRBD2. Trimming removed 6 bases from V and 1 base from J; junction bases left unmatched: 8. CDR1 is SNHLY, CDR2 FYNNEI, per germline. The CDR3 has 15 amino acids.

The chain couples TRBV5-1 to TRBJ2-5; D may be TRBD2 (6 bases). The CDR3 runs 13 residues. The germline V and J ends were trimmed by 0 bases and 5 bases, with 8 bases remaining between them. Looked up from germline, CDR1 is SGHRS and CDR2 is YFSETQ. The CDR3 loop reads CASSLVAGETQYF. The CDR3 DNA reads TGCGCCAGCAGCTTGGTGGCGGGGGAGACCCAGTACTTC.

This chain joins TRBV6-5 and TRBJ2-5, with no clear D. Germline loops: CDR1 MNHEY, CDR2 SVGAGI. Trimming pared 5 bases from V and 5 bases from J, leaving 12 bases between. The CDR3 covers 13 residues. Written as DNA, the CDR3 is TGTGCCAGCAGTCCCGAGTTTGCCGAGACCCAGTACTTC. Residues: CASSPEFAETQYF.

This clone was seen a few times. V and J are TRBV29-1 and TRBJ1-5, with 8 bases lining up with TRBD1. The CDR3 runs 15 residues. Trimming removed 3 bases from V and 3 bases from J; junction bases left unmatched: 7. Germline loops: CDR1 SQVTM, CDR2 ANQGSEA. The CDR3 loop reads CSVELQGASNQPQHF. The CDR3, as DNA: TGCAGCGTTGAGCTTCAGGGGGCTTCCAATCAGCCCCAGCATTTT.

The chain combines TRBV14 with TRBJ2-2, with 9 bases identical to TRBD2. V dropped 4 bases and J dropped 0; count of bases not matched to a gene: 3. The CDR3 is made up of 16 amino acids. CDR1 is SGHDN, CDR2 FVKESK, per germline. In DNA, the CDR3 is TGTGCCAGCAGCCCCATAGCGGGGGCGAACACCGGGGAGCTGTTTTTT. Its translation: CASSPIAGANTGELFF.

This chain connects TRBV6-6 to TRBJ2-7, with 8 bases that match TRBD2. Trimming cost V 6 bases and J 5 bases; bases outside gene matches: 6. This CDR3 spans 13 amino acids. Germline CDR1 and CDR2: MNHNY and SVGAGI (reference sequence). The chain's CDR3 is CASSAPGGHEQYF. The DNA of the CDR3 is TGTGCCAGCAGCGCCCCGGGAGGGCACGAGCAGTACTTC.

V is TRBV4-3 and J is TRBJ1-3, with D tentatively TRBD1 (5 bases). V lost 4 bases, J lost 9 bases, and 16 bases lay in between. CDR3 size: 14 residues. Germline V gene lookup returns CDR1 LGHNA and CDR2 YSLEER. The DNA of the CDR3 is TGCGCCAGCAGCCTCAAGGGGATACAAACCACCATATATTTT. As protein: CASSLKGIQTTIYF.

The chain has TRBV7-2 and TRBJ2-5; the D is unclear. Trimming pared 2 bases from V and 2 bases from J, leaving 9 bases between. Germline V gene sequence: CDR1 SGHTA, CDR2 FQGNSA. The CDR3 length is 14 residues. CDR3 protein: CASSLLTSQETQYF. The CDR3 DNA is TGTGCCAGCAGCTTATTGACGTCGCAAGAGACCCAGTACTTC.

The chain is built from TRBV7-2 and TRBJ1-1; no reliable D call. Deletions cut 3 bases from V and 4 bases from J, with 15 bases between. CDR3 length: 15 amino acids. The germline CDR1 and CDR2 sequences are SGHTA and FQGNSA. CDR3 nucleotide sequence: TGTGCCAGCAGCTTCACTCATGGAGGGTCCACTGAAGCTTTCTTT. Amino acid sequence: CASSFTHGGSTEAFF.

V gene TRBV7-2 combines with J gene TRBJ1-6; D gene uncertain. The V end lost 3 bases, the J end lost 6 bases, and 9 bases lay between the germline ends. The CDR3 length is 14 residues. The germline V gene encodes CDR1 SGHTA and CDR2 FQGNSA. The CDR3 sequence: CASSFNNRNSPLHF. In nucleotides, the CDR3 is TGTGCCAGCAGCTTCAACAATCGTAATTCACCCCTCCACTTT. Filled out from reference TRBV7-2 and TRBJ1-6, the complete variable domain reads GAGVSQSPSNKVTEKGKDVELRCDPISGHTALYWYRQSLGQGLEFLIYFQGNSAPDKSGLPSDRFSAERTGGSVSTLTIQRTQQEDSAVYLCASSFNNRNSPLHFGNGTRLTVT.

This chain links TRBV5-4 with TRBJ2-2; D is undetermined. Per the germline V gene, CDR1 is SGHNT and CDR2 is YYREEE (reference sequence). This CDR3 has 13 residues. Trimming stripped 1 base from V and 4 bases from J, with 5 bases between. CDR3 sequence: CASSLSGTGELFF. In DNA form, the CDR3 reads TGTGCCAGCAGCTTGAGTGGCACCGGGGAGCTGTTTTTT.

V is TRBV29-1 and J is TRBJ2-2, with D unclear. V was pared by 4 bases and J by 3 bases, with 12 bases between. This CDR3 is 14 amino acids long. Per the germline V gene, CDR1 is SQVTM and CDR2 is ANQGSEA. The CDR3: CSVGRLKDTGELFF. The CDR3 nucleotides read TGCAGCGTTGGACGCTTGAAGGACACCGGGGAGCTGTTTTTT.

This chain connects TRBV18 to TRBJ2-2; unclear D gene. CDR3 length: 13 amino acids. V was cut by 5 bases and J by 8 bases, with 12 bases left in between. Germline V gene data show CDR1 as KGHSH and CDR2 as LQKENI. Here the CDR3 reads CASSAVTAGELFF. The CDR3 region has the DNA TGTGCCAGCTCAGCCGTCACCGCAGGGGAGCTGTTTTTT. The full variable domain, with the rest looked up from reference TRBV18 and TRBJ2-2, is NAGVMQNPRHLVRRRGQEARLRCSPMKGHSHVYWYRQLPEEGLKFMVYLQKENIIDESGMPKERFSAEFPKEGPSILRIQQVVRGDSAAYFCASSAVTAGELFFGEGSRLTVL.

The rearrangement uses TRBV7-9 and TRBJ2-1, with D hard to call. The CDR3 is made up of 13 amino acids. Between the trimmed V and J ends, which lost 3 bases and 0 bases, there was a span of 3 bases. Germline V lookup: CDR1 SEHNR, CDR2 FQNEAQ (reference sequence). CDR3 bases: TGTGCCAGCAGCTTGGCCTCCTACAATGAGCAGTTCTTC. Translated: CASSLASYNEQFF.

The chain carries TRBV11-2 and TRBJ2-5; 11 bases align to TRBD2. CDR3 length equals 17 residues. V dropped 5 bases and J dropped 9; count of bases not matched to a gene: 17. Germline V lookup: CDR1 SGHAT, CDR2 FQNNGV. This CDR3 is CASSPPGASGGPAAQYF. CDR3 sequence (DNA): TGTGCCAGCAGCCCCCCGGGGGCTAGCGGGGGGCCCGCGGCCCAGTACTTC.

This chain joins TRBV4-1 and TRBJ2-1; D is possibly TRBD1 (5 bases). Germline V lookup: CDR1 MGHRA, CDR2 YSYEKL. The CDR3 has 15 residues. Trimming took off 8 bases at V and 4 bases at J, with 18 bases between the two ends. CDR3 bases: TGCGCCAGCGGGGCCCCGAGGTCAACTTACAATGAGCAGTTCTTC. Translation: CASGAPRSTYNEQFF.

DNA of the CDR3: TGCGCCAGCAGCCCGGACATATCATATAGCAATCAGCCCCAGCATTTT. It encodes CASSPDISYSNQPQHF. This chain connects TRBV4-3 to TRBJ1-5, with D maybe TRBD1 (5 bases). V gave up 4 bases and J gave up 0 bases, with 13 bases separating them. The CDR3 consists of 16 residues. Germline assignment: CDR1 LGHNA and CDR2 YSLEER.

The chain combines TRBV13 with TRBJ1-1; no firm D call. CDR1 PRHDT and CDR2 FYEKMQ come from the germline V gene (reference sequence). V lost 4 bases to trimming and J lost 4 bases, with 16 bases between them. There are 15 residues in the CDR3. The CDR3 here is CASSSQSILSTEAFF. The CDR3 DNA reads TGTGCCAGCAGCTCCCAAAGTATTTTGTCCACTGAAGCTTTCTTT.

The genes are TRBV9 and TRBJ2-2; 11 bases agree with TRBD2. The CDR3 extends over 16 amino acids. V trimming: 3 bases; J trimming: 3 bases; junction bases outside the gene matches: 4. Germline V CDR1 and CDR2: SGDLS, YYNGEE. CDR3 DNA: TGTGCCAGCAGCGGATTAGCGGGGGGGCACACCGGGGAGCTGTTTTTT. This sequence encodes CASSGLAGGHTGELFF.

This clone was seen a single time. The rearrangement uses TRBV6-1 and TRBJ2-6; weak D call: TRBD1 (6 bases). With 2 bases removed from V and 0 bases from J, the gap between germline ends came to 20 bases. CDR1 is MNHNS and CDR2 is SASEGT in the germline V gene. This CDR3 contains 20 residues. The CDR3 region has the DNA TGTGCCAGCAGTGAAAGGCTTGGGGGACATGTGCCCTCTGGGGCCAACGTCCTGACTTTC. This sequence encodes CASSERLGGHVPSGANVLTF.

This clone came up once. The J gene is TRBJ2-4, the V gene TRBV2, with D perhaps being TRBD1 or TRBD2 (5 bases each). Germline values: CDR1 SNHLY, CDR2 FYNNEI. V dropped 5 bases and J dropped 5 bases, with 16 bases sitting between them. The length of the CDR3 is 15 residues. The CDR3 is CASSPRWGTENIQYF. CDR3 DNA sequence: TGTGCCAGCAGTCCTAGGTGGGGGACGGAAAACATTCAGTACTTC.